This T cell receptor (beta chain) appears in the sequencing data of a study of OX40 agonist ivuxolimab in advanced cancers. About the study as a whole: The costimulatory receptor OX40 (CD134) was targeted by ivuxolimab, a fully human IgG2 agonistic monoclonal antibody. Intravenous ivuxolimab was administered to patients every 2 weeks at six dose levels: 0.01, 0.1, 0.3, 1.5, 3 and 10 mg/kg. Of the 50 or so patients in dose escalation, about 20 had hepatocellular carcinoma, about 15 had melanoma, 9 had renal cell carcinoma and 9 had head and neck cancer. A male proportion of 82.7% and a mean age of 60 years, ranging from roughly 23 to 80, were recorded for the dose-escalation cohort. Prior anti-PD-1, anti-PD-L1 or anti-CTLA-4 therapy was permitted, and checkpoint inhibitors had been received by less than 45% of dose-escalation patients. Partial responses occurred in three dose-escalation patients, of whom one had hepatocellular carcinoma and two had cutaneous melanoma. Peripheral TCRbeta sequencing was intended to test whether TCR sequence diversity was altered and clonal T-cell expansion was caused by ivuxolimab. The monotherapy dose-escalation portion (N ≈ 57 patients) of the phase I ivuxolimab trial is reported in the paper.

The CDR3 starts with the cysteine, ends with the phenylalanine, and has 11 residues. The read is trimmed to its CDR3 DNA, 33 bases read in frame from base 1. V is reduced by 6 bases and J by 0 bases, leaving a spacing of 5 bases between them. CDR1 and CDR2 are drawn from the germline V gene (reference sequence): DFQATT, SNEGSKA. Study-wide conclusions, independent of this receptor: Which antigens the clonally expanded peripheral T cells were specific for was not determined. At doses of 0.1 to 3.0 mg/kg, clonal expansion of both CD4+ and CD8+ T cells in blood was seen between baseline and week 6. After ivuxolimab, more expanded clones were found on average in CD8+ T cells than in CD4+ T cells. In partial responders in the 0.1-3.0 mg/kg groups, normalized peripheral clonal expansion was found to be among the lowest, especially among CD8+ T cells. Low levels of normalized T-cell clonal expansion were also shown by some nonresponding patients.

About this clone: What this receptor recognizes is not known. No per-base quality is available; no much larger clone lies one base away.

The trial excluded patients who had a history of autoimmune disease or were on systemic immunosuppression. Peripheral blood for TCR sequencing was drawn from every dose cohort at baseline, at cycle 4 day 1 and at cycle 7 day 1. The samples were taken from a phase I, first-in-human, multicenter, open-label dose-escalation trial of ivuxolimab. Adults with locally advanced or metastatic melanoma, renal cell, hepatocellular, or head and neck squamous cell carcinoma were enrolled in the trial. Before TCR sequencing, CD4+ and CD8+ T cells were separately sorted from peripheral blood. Genomic DNA was isolated from the sorted cells so that the TCRbeta CDR3 region could be sequenced. TCRbeta CDR3 regions were sequenced using the immunoSEQ Assay. TCRdb provides this immuneACCESS table in a form limited to in-frame rearrangements. Some clones are lacking; in checked studies, under half of them reflect an unresolved V gene, and why the rest are absent is not known. The sample contains some 25,000 clones, 80% to 90% of them found a single time. The ten largest clones add up to approximately 40% of the sample.

The specimen was CD4+ or CD8+ T cells sorted from blood, collected in a trial of the OX40 agonist ivuxolimab. This TCR came from an adult with an advanced solid tumor such as melanoma, head and neck, liver or kidney cancer. This sequence uses TRBV20-1 and TRBJ1-1, with no D gene named confidently. Here is the DNA: TGCAGTGCACCGATGAACACTGAAGCTTTCTTT. Translation gives CSAPMNTEAFF.